This is a list of T cell receptor beta chains from one sample in a study of T cells in Graves' hyperthyroidism and ophthalmopathy. Via MiXCR, TCRdb re-called the multiplex PCR reads, giving one row per CDR3 protein. Among 200,000 or so distinct CDR3 sequences, less than 20% were seen once, and the ten largest hold about half. Source material: blood. Receptor source: a woman aged 50 to 60 with Graves' hyperthyroidism. CDR3s include the opening cysteine and the closing phenylalanine or tryptophan. A D gene is named only where the DNA matches it firmly. Only part of the rows carry a size: once, few, many, or a class if the clone is expanded.

abundance: NA
d_gene: TRBD2
v_gene: TRBV27
j_gene: TRBJ2-7
CDR3aa: CASSLSLSGTSGRKYEQYF
CDR3nt: TGTGCCAGCAGTTTATCCTTATCCGGGACTAGCGGGAGGAAGTACGAGCAGTACTTC

abundance: NA
d_gene: NA
v_gene: TRBV2
j_gene: TRBJ1-1
CDR3aa: CASTRDLNTEAFF
CDR3nt: TGTGCCAGCACCCGGGACTTAAACACTGAAGCTTTCTTT

abundance: many
d_gene: NA
v_gene: TRBV6-1
j_gene: TRBJ1-5
CDR3aa: CASSEPGKEQPQHF
CDR3nt: TGTGCCAGCAGTGAACCGGGGAAGGAACAGCCCCAGCATTTT

abundance: NA
d_gene: TRBD2
v_gene: TRBV19
j_gene: TRBJ2-7
CDR3aa: CASSIPRTSGGGEQYF
CDR3nt: TGTGCCAGTAGTATTCCGAGGACTAGCGGGGGAGGCGAGCAGTACTTC

abundance: NA
d_gene: TRBD2
v_gene: TRBV5-4
j_gene: TRBJ2-2
CDR3aa: CASRSGLAESTGELFF
CDR3nt: TGTGCCAGCCGTTCGGGACTAGCGGAAAGCACCGGGGAGCTGTTTTTT

abundance: many
d_gene: NA
v_gene: TRBV7-2
j_gene: TRBJ2-4
CDR3aa: CASSKRLAKNIQYF
CDR3nt: TGTGCCAGCAGCAAACGTCTAGCCAAAAACATTCAGTACTTC

abundance: NA
d_gene: NA
v_gene: TRBV11-2
j_gene: TRBJ1-6
CDR3aa: CASSLVSLGTTPLHF
CDR3nt: TGTGCCAGCAGCTTAGTGTCTTTGGGGACCACACCCCTCCACTTT

abundance: many
d_gene: TRBD2
v_gene: TRBV28
j_gene: TRBJ2-7
CDR3aa: CASTPSLAGDNEQYF
CDR3nt: TGTGCCAGCACCCCTTCACTAGCGGGAGACAACGAGCAGTACTTC

abundance: NA
d_gene: NA
v_gene: TRBV2
j_gene: TRBJ2-6
CDR3aa: CASTTSGANVLTF
CDR3nt: TGTGCCAGCACGACTTCTGGGGCCAACGTCCTGACTTTC

abundance: few
d_gene: TRBD2
v_gene: TRBV20-1
j_gene: TRBJ2-1
CDR3aa: CSKEIAGVGYNEQFF
CDR3nt: TGTAGTAAGGAAATAGCGGGAGTAGGTTACAATGAGCAGTTCTTC

abundance: NA
d_gene: NA
v_gene: TRBV18
j_gene: TRBJ2-7
CDR3aa: CASSPETVSSYEQYF
CDR3nt: TGTGCCAGCTCACCAGAGACAGTCTCATCCTACGAGCAGTACTTC

abundance: NA
d_gene: TRBD2
v_gene: TRBV19
j_gene: TRBJ2-2
CDR3aa: CASKRRAGESTGELFF
CDR3nt: TGTGCCAGCAAACGACGAGCGGGAGAGTCCACCGGGGAGCTGTTTTTT

abundance: few
d_gene: TRBD2
v_gene: TRBV14
j_gene: TRBJ2-2
CDR3aa: CASSPRLAGVGELFF
CDR3nt: TGTGCCAGCAGCCCACGTCTAGCGGGAGTCGGGGAGCTGTTTTTT

abundance: many
d_gene: TRBD2
v_gene: TRBV20-1
j_gene: TRBJ2-1
CDR3aa: CSAARTSGSTYNEQFF
CDR3nt: TGCAGTGCTGCTCGGACTAGCGGGAGTACCTACAATGAGCAGTTCTTC

abundance: many
d_gene: NA
v_gene: TRBV20-1
j_gene: TRBJ2-1
CDR3aa: CSARGRGVTYNEQFF
CDR3nt: TGCAGTGCCCGAGGGCGGGGAGTGACCTACAATGAGCAGTTCTTC

abundance: many
d_gene: TRBD1
v_gene: TRBV28
j_gene: TRBJ1-4
CDR3aa: CASKETGSFEYEKLFF
CDR3nt: TGTGCCAGCAAAGAGACAGGGTCCTTTGAATATGAAAAACTGTTTTTT

abundance: few
d_gene: TRBD2
v_gene: TRBV12-3/TRBV12-4
j_gene: TRBJ2-5
CDR3aa: CASSFLMGEGILAETQYF
CDR3nt: TGTGCCAGCAGTTTTTTAATGGGGGAGGGGATTTTGGCTGAGACCCAGTACTTC

abundance: few
d_gene: NA
v_gene: TRBV20-1
j_gene: TRBJ1-2
CDR3aa: CSALKGGYTF
CDR3nt: TGCAGTGCGCTGAAAGGGGGCTACACCTTC

abundance: many
d_gene: NA
v_gene: TRBV2
j_gene: TRBJ1-4
CDR3aa: CASRTGTQKLFF
CDR3nt: TGTGCCAGCAGAACCGGGACCCAAAAACTGTTTTTT

abundance: NA
d_gene: TRBD1
v_gene: TRBV27
j_gene: TRBJ2-1
CDR3aa: CASRGGTGKDRTFF
CDR3nt: TGTGCCAGCAGGGGTGGGACAGGGAAAGATCGGACGTTCTTC

abundance: many
d_gene: NA
v_gene: TRBV29-1
j_gene: TRBJ2-7
CDR3aa: CSVGGGRNEQYF
CDR3nt: TGCAGCGTTGGCGGAGGGAGGAACGAGCAGTACTTC

abundance: many
d_gene: TRBD1
v_gene: TRBV11-2
j_gene: TRBJ2-2
CDR3aa: CASSAPKGQGQGHTGELFF
CDR3nt: TGTGCCAGCTCGGCCCCAAAAGGGCAAGGACAGGGACACACCGGGGAGCTGTTTTTT

abundance: many
d_gene: NA
v_gene: TRBV5-1
j_gene: TRBJ2-7
CDR3aa: CASSLAVSWEQYF
CDR3nt: TGCGCCAGCAGCTTGGCAGTAAGCTGGGAGCAGTACTTC

abundance: few
d_gene: TRBD2
v_gene: TRBV7-9
j_gene: TRBJ2-5
CDR3aa: CASRSGLAGRETQYF
CDR3nt: TGTGCCAGCAGATCGGGACTAGCGGGACGGGAGACCCAGTACTTC

abundance: many
d_gene: TRBD2
v_gene: TRBV6-5
j_gene: TRBJ2-7
CDR3aa: CASSYGTTYEQYF
CDR3nt: TGTGCCAGCAGTTACGGGACTACCTACGAGCAGTACTTC

abundance: many
d_gene: NA
v_gene: TRBV6-2/TRBV6-3
j_gene: TRBJ2-2
CDR3aa: CASSYSTDNTGELFF
CDR3nt: TGTGCCAGCAGTTATTCCACAGACAACACCGGGGAGCTGTTTTTT

abundance: many
d_gene: NA
v_gene: TRBV12-3/TRBV12-4
j_gene: TRBJ1-1
CDR3aa: CASSFPGVGNTEAFF
CDR3nt: TGTGCCAGCAGTTTTCCAGGGGTCGGGAACACTGAAGCTTTCTTT

abundance: few
d_gene: NA
v_gene: TRBV29-1
j_gene: TRBJ1-2
CDR3aa: CSVETPDYGYTF
CDR3nt: TGCAGCGTTGAAACCCCTGACTATGGCTACACCTTC

abundance: few
d_gene: TRBD2
v_gene: TRBV7-2
j_gene: TRBJ2-5
CDR3aa: CASSLKTSGSWETQYF
CDR3nt: TGTGCCAGCAGCCTAAAGACTAGCGGGAGTTGGGAGACCCAGTACTTC

abundance: many
d_gene: NA
v_gene: TRBV11-2
j_gene: TRBJ1-5
CDR3aa: CASSLPGYNQPQHF
CDR3nt: TGTGCCAGCAGCTTGCCAGGCTACAATCAGCCCCAGCATTTT

abundance: many
d_gene: NA
v_gene: TRBV28
j_gene: TRBJ1-1
CDR3aa: CASSMGRTNTEAFF
CDR3nt: TGTGCCAGCAGTATGGGACGGACGAACACTGAAGCTTTCTTT

abundance: many
d_gene: TRBD2
v_gene: TRBV24-1
j_gene: TRBJ2-5
CDR3aa: CATSEGTSGTETQYF
CDR3nt: TGTGCCACCAGTGAAGGGACTAGCGGGACGGAGACCCAGTACTTC

abundance: many
d_gene: NA
v_gene: TRBV28
j_gene: TRBJ1-1
CDR3aa: CASSSWSTEAFF
CDR3nt: TGTGCCAGCAGTTCGTGGAGCACTGAAGCTTTCTTT

abundance: few
d_gene: NA
v_gene: TRBV3-1
j_gene: TRBJ1-2
CDR3aa: CASSTGRGGYTF
CDR3nt: TGTGCCAGCAGCACAGGAAGAGGGGGCTACACCTTC

abundance: many
d_gene: NA
v_gene: TRBV6-1
j_gene: TRBJ1-5
CDR3aa: CASSEQGVGSQPQHF
CDR3nt: TGTGCCAGCAGTGAACAAGGGGTGGGTAGTCAGCCCCAGCATTTT

abundance: few
d_gene: NA
v_gene: TRBV5-1
j_gene: TRBJ2-7
CDR3aa: CASSTGPEGGEQYF
CDR3nt: TGCGCCAGCAGCACCGGGCCCGAAGGGGGAGAGCAGTACTTC

abundance: once
d_gene: NA
v_gene: TRBV28
j_gene: TRBJ1-5
CDR3aa: CASSFPNGQSQHF
CDR3nt: TGTGCCAGCAGTTTCCCCAACGGACAGTCCCAGCATTTT

abundance: many
d_gene: NA
v_gene: TRBV28
j_gene: TRBJ1-4
CDR3aa: CASSEVNLGFEKLFF
CDR3nt: TGTGCCAGCAGTGAAGTCAACCTCGGTTTTGAAAAACTGTTTTTT

abundance: many
d_gene: NA
v_gene: TRBV7-6
j_gene: TRBJ1-1
CDR3aa: CASSLAREVFLGTEAFF
CDR3nt: TGTGCCAGCAGCTTAGCCAGGGAAGTCTTTTTGGGGACTGAAGCTTTCTTT

abundance: few
d_gene: TRBD2
v_gene: TRBV7-6
j_gene: TRBJ2-2
CDR3aa: CASSSGLAVAANTGELFF
CDR3nt: TGTGCCAGCAGCTCGGGACTAGCGGTAGCCGCGAACACCGGGGAGCTGTTTTTT

abundance: NA
d_gene: TRBD1
v_gene: TRBV20-1
j_gene: TRBJ2-2
CDR3aa: CSALTGQGASGELFF
CDR3nt: TGCAGTGCTTTAACGGGACAGGGAGCTTCCGGGGAGCTGTTTTTT

abundance: NA
d_gene: NA
v_gene: TRBV19
j_gene: TRBJ2-1
CDR3aa: CASSKTDRWAEQFF
CDR3nt: TGTGCCAGTAGTAAAACAGACAGGTGGGCTGAGCAGTTCTTC

abundance: NA
d_gene: NA
v_gene: TRBV7-3
j_gene: TRBJ1-1
CDR3aa: CASSPPGPVNAFF
CDR3nt: TGTGCCAGCAGTCCTCCGGGACCAGTGAACGCTTTCTTT

abundance: few
d_gene: TRBD2
v_gene: TRBV11-2
j_gene: TRBJ2-7
CDR3aa: CASSYRTSGAHYEQYF
CDR3nt: TGTGCCAGCAGCTATAGGACTAGCGGGGCTCACTACGAGCAGTACTTC

abundance: NA
d_gene: NA
v_gene: TRBV11-2
j_gene: TRBJ1-1
CDR3aa: CASSLDRHSEAFF
CDR3nt: TGTGCCAGCAGCTTAGATCGACATAGTGAAGCTTTCTTT

abundance: NA
d_gene: TRBD2
v_gene: TRBV2
j_gene: TRBJ2-3
CDR3aa: CAIPHGGRAQDTQYF
CDR3nt: TGTGCCATACCTCACGGCGGGAGGGCCCAAGATACGCAGTATTTT

abundance: NA
d_gene: TRBD2
v_gene: TRBV20-1
j_gene: TRBJ2-4
CDR3aa: CSAVAGARAKNIQYF
CDR3nt: TGCAGTGCAGTAGCGGGAGCGCGGGCCAAAAACATTCAGTACTTC

abundance: many
d_gene: TRBD2
v_gene: TRBV20-1
j_gene: TRBJ2-1
CDR3aa: CSARFGLGNEQFF
CDR3nt: TGCAGTGCTAGATTCGGACTAGGGAATGAGCAGTTCTTC

abundance: many
d_gene: NA
v_gene: TRBV6-1
j_gene: TRBJ2-1
CDR3aa: CASSYGGAEQFF
CDR3nt: TGTGCCAGCAGTTACGGAGGGGCTGAGCAGTTCTTC

abundance: NA
d_gene: TRBD1
v_gene: TRBV24-1
j_gene: TRBJ2-1
CDR3aa: CATSDEGQGAREQFF
CDR3nt: TGTGCCACCAGTGATGAAGGACAGGGGGCGCGGGAGCAGTTCTTC

abundance: NA
d_gene: NA
v_gene: TRBV28
j_gene: TRBJ2-6
CDR3aa: CASSLARGSGANVLTF
CDR3nt: TGTGCCAGCAGTTTGGCCAGGGGAAGTGGGGCCAACGTCCTGACTTTC

abundance: many
d_gene: NA
v_gene: TRBV5-4
j_gene: TRBJ2-3
CDR3aa: CASSHFPHDLYTDTQYF
CDR3nt: TGTGCCAGCAGTCACTTCCCGCACGATCTATACACAGATACGCAGTATTTT

abundance: few
d_gene: TRBD1
v_gene: TRBV19
j_gene: TRBJ1-4
CDR3aa: CASAEQGRREKLFF
CDR3nt: TGTGCCAGCGCCGAACAGGGGAGAAGGGAAAAACTGTTTTTT